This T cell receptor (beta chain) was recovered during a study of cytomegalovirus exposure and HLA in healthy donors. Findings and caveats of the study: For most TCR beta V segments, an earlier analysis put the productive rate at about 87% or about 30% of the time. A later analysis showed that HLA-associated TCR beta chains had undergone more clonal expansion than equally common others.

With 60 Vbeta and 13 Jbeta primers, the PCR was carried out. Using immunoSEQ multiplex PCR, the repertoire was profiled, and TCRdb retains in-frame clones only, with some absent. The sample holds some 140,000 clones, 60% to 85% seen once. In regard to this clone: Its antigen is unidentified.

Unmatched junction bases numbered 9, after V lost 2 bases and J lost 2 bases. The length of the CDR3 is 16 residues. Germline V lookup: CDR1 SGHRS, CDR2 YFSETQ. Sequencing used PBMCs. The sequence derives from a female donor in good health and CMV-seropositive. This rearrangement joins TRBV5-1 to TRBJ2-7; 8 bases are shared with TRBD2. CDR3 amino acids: CASSLPILSGTYEQYF. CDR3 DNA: TGCGCCAGCAGCTTACCTATTCTTAGCGGGACCTACGAGCAGTACTTC.